This TCR beta chain was observed in a study of T cells after yellow fever vaccination. Study-level results: Most primary-vaccination clones reappeared after the booster (just under 98% CD4, about 88% CD8). Within FACS-sorted repertoires, abundant clonotypes contaminating from the bulk population could be present. Clonotype sharing between CD4 and CD8 compartments was small.

The V end lost 5 bases, the J end lost 4 bases, and 23 bases lay between the germline ends. The CDR3 loop spans 17 amino acids. Only a few counts were recorded for this clonotype. The antigen is not known. A process of 5'RACE template switching, which added a universal primer site and UMIs, was used to make TCR cDNA. MiXCR was run by TCRdb on the 5' RACE reads, yielding one entry per CDR3 protein. The sample records around 330,000 distinct CDR3 sequences, less than 4.5% being singletons. This TCR was sampled from a man aged 18 to 30 who received the YFV17D yellow fever vaccine. Sequenced material: PBMCs, taken on the day of the yellow fever booster vaccination. The chain couples TRBV12-3 or TRBV12-4 to TRBJ1-1; D ambiguous. Here the CDR3 reads CASSPPVESGWSTEAFF. The CDR3 DNA reads TGTGCCAGCAGTCCCCCGGTTGAGTCCGGATGGAGCACTGAAGCTTTCTTT.